The source of this T cell receptor beta chain is a study of cytomegalovirus exposure and HLA in healthy donors. The PCR contained 60 Vbeta and 13 Jbeta primers. Profiled with immunoSEQ multiplex PCR; TCRdb holds only in-frame clones, not every one. The table gives approximately 120,000 clones; the top ten clones make up roughly 1% of it. This CDR3 has 16 residues. V dropped 6 bases and J dropped 2; count of bases not matched to a gene: 7. CDR1 and CDR2 (germline): LNHDA, SQIVND (reference sequence). Input material: PBMCs. The rearrangement uses TRBV19 and TRBJ2-1, with 10 bases matching TRBD1. This TCR was sampled from a young man in good health and CMV-seronegative. The CDR3 protein is CASRTSGTGAYNEQFF. The CDR3 DNA reads TGTGCCAGTAGGACGAGTGGGACAGGGGCCTACAATGAGCAGTTCTTC.